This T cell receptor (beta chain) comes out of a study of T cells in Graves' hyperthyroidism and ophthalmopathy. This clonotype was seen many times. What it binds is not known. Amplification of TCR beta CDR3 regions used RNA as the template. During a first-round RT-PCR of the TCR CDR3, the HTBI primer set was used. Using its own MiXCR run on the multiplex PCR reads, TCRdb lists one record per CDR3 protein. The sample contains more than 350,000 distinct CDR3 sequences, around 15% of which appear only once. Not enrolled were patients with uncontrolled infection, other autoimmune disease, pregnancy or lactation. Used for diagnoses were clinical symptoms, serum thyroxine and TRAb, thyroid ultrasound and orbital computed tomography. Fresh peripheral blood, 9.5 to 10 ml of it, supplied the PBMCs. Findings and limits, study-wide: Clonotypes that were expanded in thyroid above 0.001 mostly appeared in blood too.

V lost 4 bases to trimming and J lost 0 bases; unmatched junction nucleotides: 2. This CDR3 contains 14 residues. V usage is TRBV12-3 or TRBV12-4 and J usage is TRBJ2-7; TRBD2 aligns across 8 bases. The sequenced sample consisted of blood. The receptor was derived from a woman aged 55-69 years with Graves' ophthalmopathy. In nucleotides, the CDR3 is TGTGCCAGCAGTTACGGGACTAGCTCCTACGAGCAGTACTTC. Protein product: CASSYGTSSYEQYF.